A selection of T cell receptor beta chains follows, all from one sample in a study of blood T cells in healthy people across ages. TCRdb re-derived calls from the 5' RACE reads in MiXCR, one entry per CDR3 protein. This sample yields around 1.5 million distinct CDR3 sequences, of which about 40% are seen a single time; approximately 7.9% belongs to the top ten. The sequencing sample was made of blood. These receptors came from a woman aged 18-30 years in good health. Each CDR3 is given with its conserved first and last residue. Each record gives: V gene, D gene, J gene, clone size, CDR3 DNA, CDR3 protein. D genes are given only for firm matches. Not every row has a clone size; where given, it reads once, few, many or a size class.

TRBV29-1	.	TRBJ1-1	.	TGCAGCGTTGAAGGTAATGGCCCTGAAGCTTTCTTT	CSVEGNGPEAFF
TRBV7-2	.	TRBJ2-4	few	TGTGCCAGCAGCTTCCAATCTCTAGCCAAAAACATTCAGTACTTC	CASSFQSLAKNIQYF
TRBV20-1	.	TRBJ1-1	few	TGCAGTTCCTCACGGGGACTGAACACTGAAGCTTTCTTT	CSSSRGLNTEAFF
TRBV7-2	.	TRBJ2-5	.	TGTGCCAGCAGTCAAGACAGTCTGCGGAGGGAGACCCAGTACTTC	CASSQDSLRRETQYF
TRBV2	.	TRBJ1-1	few	TGTGCCAGCAGTCAGCGGGGCATGAACACTGAAGCTTTCTTT	CASSQRGMNTEAFF
TRBV7-9	TRBD1	TRBJ1-2	.	TGTGCCAGCAGCGTACAGGGGTCCGCATATGGCTACACCTTC	CASSVQGSAYGYTF
TRBV5-1	TRBD1	TRBJ1-1	many	TGCGCCAGCAGCTTAGGACAGGGGGGAGAAACTGAAGCTTTCTTT	CASSLGQGGETEAFF
TRBV2	.	TRBJ1-2	once	TGTGCCAGCAGTGTATGGACCCTACGGGGCTACACCTTC	CASSVWTLRGYTF
TRBV6-1	.	TRBJ1-2	.	TGTGCCAGCAGTTCCACAGAAGCTAACTATGGCTACACCTTC	CASSSTEANYGYTF
TRBV5-5	.	TRBJ2-1	.	TGTGACAGCAGCTTGGTCTACGAGCAGTTCTTC	CDSSLVYEQFF
TRBV5-6	TRBD2	TRBJ2-3	few	TGTGCCAGCAGCTTGATGAGCGGGGCCACAGATACGCAGTATTTT	CASSLMSGATDTQYF
TRBV28	TRBD1	TRBJ2-7	.	TGTGCCATCAAGACAGGGAGCTCCTACGAGCAGTACTTC	CAIKTGSSYEQYF
TRBV20-1	.	TRBJ1-5	.	TGCAGTGTACGGCCCCAAATAAGCAATCAGCCCCAGCATTTT	CSVRPQISNQPQHF
TRBV27	TRBD1	TRBJ1-1	.	TGTGCCAGCAGCTCGCCAGGGGGGGCCCTGAACACTGAAGCTTTCTTT	CASSSPGGALNTEAFF
TRBV6-6	.	TRBJ2-7	.	TGTGCCAGCAGTTACGGGGGGCTTAGCTCCTACGAGCAGTACTTC	CASSYGGLSSYEQYF
TRBV4-1	.	TRBJ1-5	.	TGCGCCAGCAGCCGAGAAGAGGGGTATCAGCCCCAGCATTTT	CASSREEGYQPQHF
TRBV3-1	.	TRBJ1-6	.	TGTGCCAGCAGTCAGGAGGCAGGGGTCGCCTCACCCCTCCACTTT	CASSQEAGVASPLHF
TRBV4-1	TRBD2	TRBJ2-1	.	TGCGCCAGCGGATCTAGCGGGGGCCCGCGGGAGCAGTTCTTC	CASGSSGGPREQFF
TRBV13	TRBD1	TRBJ2-1	once	TGTGCCAGCAGCTTAGGAAGGTGGGGGACAGGTATGATGTTCTTC	CASSLGRWGTGMMFF
TRBV2	.	TRBJ1-5	few	TGTGCCAGCAGTGAAAATGGACGGCGGCATTTT	CASSENGRRHF
TRBV5-1	TRBD1	TRBJ2-7	few	TGCGCCAGCAGCGGTGGGGGACAGCCCTACGAGCAGTACTTC	CASSGGGQPYEQYF
TRBV5-1	.	TRBJ2-7	.	TGCGCCAGCAGCTCGGCCGGCGGAGTTAAAATATACGAGCAGTACTTC	CASSSAGGVKIYEQYF
TRBV5-1	.	TRBJ1-1	.	TGCGCCAGCAGCTTGCAGGGAGTGCGGAACACTGAAGCTTTCTTT	CASSLQGVRNTEAFF
TRBV5-1	TRBD2	TRBJ2-1	few	TGCGCCAGCAGCGTCACCCCGGGGGGCAATGAGCAGTTCTTC	CASSVTPGGNEQFF
TRBV4-2	.	TRBJ1-1	.	TGTGCCAGCAGCCAAGCAGGGCAGGGGACCACTGAAGCTTTCTTT	CASSQAGQGTTEAFF
TRBV7-2	.	TRBJ2-7	many	TGTGCCAGCAGCATCCAGACAGGTGATTCCTACGAGCAGTACTTC	CASSIQTGDSYEQYF
TRBV6-2/TRBV6-3	TRBD1	TRBJ2-3	few	TGTGCCAGTTACAGGGGATTACCAGATACGCAGTATTTT	CASYRGLPDTQYF
TRBV27	.	TRBJ2-7	few	TGTGCCAGCTATCCACCCCACAGGCCTATCGAGCAGTACTTC	CASYPPHRPIEQYF
TRBV4-1	TRBD2	TRBJ2-1	many	TGTGCCAGCAGCCAAGGAGCTAGCGGGAGCTCCTACAATGAGCAGTTCTTC	CASSQGASGSSYNEQFF
TRBV3-1	TRBD2	TRBJ2-1	.	TGTGCCAGCAGCCAAACCTCCAAACACGGACTAGCGGGGGGAGCCTACAATGAGCAGTTCTTC	CASSQTSKHGLAGGAYNEQFF
TRBV6-5	.	TRBJ2-7	.	TGTGCCAGCAGTTATTATCGTCGGGGGCCCACCTACAATGAGCAGTACTTC	CASSYYRRGPTYNEQYF
TRBV10-3	TRBD2	TRBJ2-1	.	TGTGCCATCAGTGAGGGCGGGAGCTCCTACAATGAGCCGTTCTTC	CAISEGGSSYNEPFF
TRBV27	TRBD1	TRBJ2-5	few	TGTGCCAGCAGTCCATGGACAGGACAAGAGACCCAGTACTTC	CASSPWTGQETQYF
TRBV6-5	TRBD1	TRBJ2-5	.	TGTGCCAGCAGTTACGATAGGACAGGGAATTCCTTCGACAATGAGCAGTACTTC	CASSYDRTGNSFDNEQYF
TRBV10-3	TRBD2	TRBJ2-3	few	TGTGCCGTTCGACTAGCGGGCACAGATACGCAGTATTTT	CAVRLAGTDTQYF
TRBV6-5	.	TRBJ2-3	.	TGTACCAGCAGTTCCACCGGGGGTAGTCTCACAGATACGCAGTATTTT	CTSSSTGGSLTDTQYF
TRBV14	.	TRBJ2-1	.	TGTGCCAGCAGCCTGACGATGACACTCAATGAGCAGTTCTTC	CASSLTMTLNEQFF
TRBV6-2/TRBV6-3	TRBD1	TRBJ2-7	once	TGTGCCAGCAGTTACTCTGACCAGGTAGGGGGCCTCAGGTACGAGCAGTACTTC	CASSYSDQVGGLRYEQYF
TRBV21-1	.	TRBJ2-7	.	TGTGCCAGCAGCAAATACCCGGACAGGCCTCACGAGCAGTACTTC	CASSKYPDRPHEQYF
TRBV20-1	TRBD2	TRBJ2-3	few	TGCAGTGCTATACTCGGGGGGGAGTCAGATACGCAGTATTTT	CSAILGGESDTQYF
TRBV24-1	.	TRBJ1-2	few	TGTGCCACCAGTGATGGGCAGGCCGGGGTCTACACCTTC	CATSDGQAGVYTF
TRBV20-1	.	TRBJ2-1	.	TGCAGTGCTAGTGGCCGGCTAGCAACCTACAATGAGCAGTTCTTC	CSASGRLATYNEQFF
TRBV4-1	TRBD2	TRBJ2-5	.	TGCGCCAGCAGCCAAGCACACGGGGGGAGTGAGCAGTACTTC	CASSQAHGGSEQYF
TRBV25-1	.	TRBJ1-4	.	TGTGCCAGCAGTGAACTCAGGGAGGGGGGGAAACTGTTTTTT	CASSELREGGKLFF
TRBV29-1	.	TRBJ2-7	.	TGCAGCGTTAATTGGGACACCTACGAGCAGTACTTC	CSVNWDTYEQYF
TRBV12-3/TRBV12-4	.	TRBJ2-7	.	TGTGCCAGCAGGGGGGCCGCTTCCTACGAGCAGTACTTC	CASRGAASYEQYF
TRBV7-9	TRBD2	TRBJ2-1	few	TGTGCCAGCAGCTTAGGGTCTATGGCACTAGCGGGGAACAATGAGCAGTTCTTC	CASSLGSMALAGNNEQFF
TRBV20-1	TRBD2	TRBJ2-5	.	TGCAGTGCTAGAGAAGAGCGGGAGTTTGAGACCCAGTACTTC	CSAREEREFETQYF
TRBV29-1	.	TRBJ2-3	few	TGCAGCGCCTTCCGTTCGGATAGCACAGATACGCAGTATTTT	CSAFRSDSTDTQYF
TRBV6-1	TRBD1	TRBJ1-4	few	TGTGCCAGCAGTTATGGTGGGACAGGGGTAGAAAAACTGTTTTTT	CASSYGGTGVEKLFF
TRBV11-2	.	TRBJ1-1	.	TGTGCCAGCAGCTTAGCCCCCAAGACTGAAGCTTTCTTT	CASSLAPKTEAFF
TRBV20-1	.	TRBJ1-4	.	TGCAGCTCCAGCGGTGGGGGATCTAATGAAAAACTGTTTTTT	CSSSGGGSNEKLFF
TRBV25-1	.	TRBJ1-4	.	TGTGCCAGCAGGGAACCAGGGTTTGAAAAACTGTTTTTT	CASREPGFEKLFF
TRBV30	TRBD2	TRBJ2-7	.	TGTGCCTGGAGTTCTCGGAGCGGGAGAGGCTACGAGCAGTACTTC	CAWSSRSGRGYEQYF
TRBV18	.	TRBJ2-1	.	TGTGCCAGCTCACAACCCCTCCTGCAAGGCAATGAGCAGTTCTTC	CASSQPLLQGNEQFF
TRBV25-1	.	TRBJ1-1	few	TGTGCCAGCAGTGAAGATGTTGGGGTGAACACTGAAGCTTTCTTT	CASSEDVGVNTEAFF
TRBV27	TRBD1	TRBJ1-2	.	TGTGCCAGCAGTTTCTCCGGGACAGGTGCCTATGGCTACACCTTC	CASSFSGTGAYGYTF
TRBV19	TRBD1	TRBJ2-2	.	TGTGCCAGTAGTATGGGGGACAGGGACACCGGGGAGCTGTTTTTT	CASSMGDRDTGELFF